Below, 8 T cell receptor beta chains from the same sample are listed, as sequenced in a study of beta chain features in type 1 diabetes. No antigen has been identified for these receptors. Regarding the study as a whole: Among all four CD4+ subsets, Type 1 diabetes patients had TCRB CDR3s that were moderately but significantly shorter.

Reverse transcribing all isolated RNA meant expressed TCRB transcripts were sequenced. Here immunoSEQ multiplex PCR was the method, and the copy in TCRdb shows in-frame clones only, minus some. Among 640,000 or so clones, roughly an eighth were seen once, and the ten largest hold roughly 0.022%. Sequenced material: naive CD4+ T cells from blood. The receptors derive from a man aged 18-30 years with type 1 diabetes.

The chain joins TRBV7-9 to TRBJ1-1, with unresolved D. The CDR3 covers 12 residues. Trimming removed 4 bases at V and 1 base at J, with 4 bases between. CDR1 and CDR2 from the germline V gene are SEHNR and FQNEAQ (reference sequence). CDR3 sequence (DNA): TGTGCCAGCAGCTCAGAGAACACTGAAGCTTTCTTT. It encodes CASSSENTEAFF.

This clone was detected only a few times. CDR3 in amino acids: CASSYIMTGLLNSPLHF. The CDR3 bases are TGTGCCAGCAGCTACATTATGACAGGGCTTCTCAATTCACCCCTCCACTTT. The chain couples TRBV28 to TRBJ1-6; 7 nucleotides align to TRBD1. The V gene's germline CDR1 is MDHEN and CDR2 SYDVKM. This CDR3 spans 17 amino acids. The V gene end was trimmed by 6 bases and the J gene end by 7 bases; junction bases not matched to a gene: 15.

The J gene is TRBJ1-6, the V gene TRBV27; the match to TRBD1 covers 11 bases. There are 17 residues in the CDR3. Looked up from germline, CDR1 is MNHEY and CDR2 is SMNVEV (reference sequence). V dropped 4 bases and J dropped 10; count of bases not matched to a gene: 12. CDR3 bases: TGTGCCAGCAGTTCCGCAATGGGGGACAGGGGGAAATCACCCCTCCACTTT. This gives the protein CASSSAMGDRGKSPLHF.

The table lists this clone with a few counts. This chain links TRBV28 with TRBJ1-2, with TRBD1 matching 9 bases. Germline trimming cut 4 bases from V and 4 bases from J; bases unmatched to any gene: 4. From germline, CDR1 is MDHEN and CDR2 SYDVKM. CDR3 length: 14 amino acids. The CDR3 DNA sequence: TGTGCCAGCAGTTCCGGGACAGGGACCTATGGCTACACCTTC. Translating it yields CASSSGTGTYGYTF.

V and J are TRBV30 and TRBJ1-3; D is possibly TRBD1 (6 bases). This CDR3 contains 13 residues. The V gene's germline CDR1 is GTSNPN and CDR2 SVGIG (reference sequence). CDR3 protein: CALDRNSGNTIYF. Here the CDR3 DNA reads TGTGCACTGGACAGAAACTCTGGAAACACCATATATTTT.

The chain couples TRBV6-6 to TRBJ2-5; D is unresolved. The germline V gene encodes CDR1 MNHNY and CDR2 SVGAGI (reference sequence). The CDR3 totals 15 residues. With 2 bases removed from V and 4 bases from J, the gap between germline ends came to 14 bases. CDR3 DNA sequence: TGTGCCAGCAGTTACGGGCAAGGCAGGAGAGAGACCCAGTACTTC. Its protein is CASSYGQGRRETQYF.

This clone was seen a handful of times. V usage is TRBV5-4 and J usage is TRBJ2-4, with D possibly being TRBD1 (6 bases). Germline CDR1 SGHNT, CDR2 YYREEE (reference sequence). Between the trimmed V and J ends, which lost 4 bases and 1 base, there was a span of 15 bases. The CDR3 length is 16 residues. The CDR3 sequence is CASSPAGDRAKNIQYF. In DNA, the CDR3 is TGTGCCAGCAGCCCCGCAGGGGATCGGGCCAAAAACATTCAGTACTTC.

The CDR3 DNA is TGTGCCTGGAGTCCAACCGGGACAGGGATCTTCTCTGGAAACACCATATATTTT. Translated, it gives CAWSPTGTGIFSGNTIYF. The V call is TRBV30, the J call TRBJ1-3; 9 positions match TRBD1. Trimming at V came to 2 bases and at J to 0 bases, leaving 11 bases not matched to a gene. The CDR3 extends over 18 amino acids. The germline gives CDR1 GTSNPN, CDR2 SVGIG (reference sequence).